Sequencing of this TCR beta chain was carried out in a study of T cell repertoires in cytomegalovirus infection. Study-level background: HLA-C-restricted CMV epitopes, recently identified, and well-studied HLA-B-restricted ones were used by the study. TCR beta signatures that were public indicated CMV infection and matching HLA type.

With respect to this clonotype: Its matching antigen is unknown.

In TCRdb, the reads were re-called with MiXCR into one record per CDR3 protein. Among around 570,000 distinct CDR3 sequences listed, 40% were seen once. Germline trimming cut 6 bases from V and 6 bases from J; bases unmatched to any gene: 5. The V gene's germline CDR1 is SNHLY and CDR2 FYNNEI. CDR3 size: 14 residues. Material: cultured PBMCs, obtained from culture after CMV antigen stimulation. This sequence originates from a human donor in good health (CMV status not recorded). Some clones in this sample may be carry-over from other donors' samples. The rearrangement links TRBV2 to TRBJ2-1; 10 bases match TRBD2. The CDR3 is CASSIAGGLNEQFF. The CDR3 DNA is TGTGCCAGCAGCATAGCGGGGGGTCTCAATGAGCAGTTCTTC.